The 23 T cell receptor beta chains below all came from one sample that was sequenced in a study of T cell changes during pregnancy in multiple sclerosis. Here immunoSEQ multiplex PCR was the method, and the copy in TCRdb shows in-frame clones only, minus some. This table holds around 57,000 clones, 90% to 95% found once. Sequencing was performed on peripheral blood, taken after pregnancy. Receptors originate from a female donor in good health, enrolled as a control in a pregnancy study.

As DNA, the CDR3 is TGTGCCAGCAGCTTACAGGCCCGCGTGAACAATGAGCAGTTCTTC. This gives the protein CASSLQARVNNEQFF. V usage is TRBV11-3 and J usage is TRBJ2-1, with D unresolved. This CDR3 is 15 amino acids long. Germline V gives CDR1 SGHNT, CDR2 YENEEA. Trimming removed 2 bases from V and 5 bases from J, with 13 bases in between.

The gene calls are TRBV5-1 and TRBJ2-1, with D perhaps TRBD1 (6 bases). The CDR3 covers 14 residues. V lost 2 bases to trimming and J lost 4 bases, with 10 bases between them. Germline CDR1 SGHRS, CDR2 YFSETQ. This chain's CDR3 is CASSFRDKYNEQFF. CDR3 in DNA: TGCGCCAGCAGCTTCCGGGACAAGTACAATGAGCAGTTCTTC.

V is TRBV9 and J is TRBJ1-3; TRBD1 agrees at 8 bases. Looked up from germline, CDR1 is SGDLS and CDR2 is YYNGEE. V lost 4 bases and J lost 2; bases outside the gene matches: 2. The CDR3 runs 14 residues. The CDR3 nucleotides are TGTGCCAGCAGCCTGACAGGGGCTGGAAACACCATATATTTT. This sequence encodes CASSLTGAGNTIYF.

V gene TRBV5-1 combines with J gene TRBJ1-2; D ambiguous. CDR1 SGHRS and CDR2 YFSETQ come from the germline V gene. V was trimmed by 7 bases and J by 4 bases, leaving 14 bases between them. This CDR3 has 13 residues. CDR3 in amino acids: CASLGEGSYGYTF. For the CDR3, the DNA is TGCGCCAGCCTCGGGGAGGGATCCTATGGCTACACCTTC.

The V call is TRBV5-4, the J call TRBJ1-1; a weak D match, TRBD1 (5 bases). Deletions cut 4 bases from V and 2 bases from J, with 18 bases between. This CDR3 is 16 amino acids long. From germline, CDR1 is SGHNT and CDR2 YYREEE (reference sequence). The CDR3 nucleotides are TGTGCCAGCAGCCGCCCAGTTGACAGATTTAACACTGAAGCTTTCTTT. Translation gives CASSRPVDRFNTEAFF. The complete variable domain, with remaining parts taken from reference TRBV5-4 and TRBJ1-1, reads ETGVTQSPTHLIKTRGQQVTLRCSSQSGHNTVSWYQQALGQGPQFIFQYYREEENGRGNFPPRFSGLQFPNYSSELNVNALELDDSALYLCASSRPVDRFNTEAFFGQGTRLTVV.

The rearrangement links TRBV4-1 to TRBJ2-5; 8 nucleotides line up with TRBD2. V shed 9 bases, J shed 3 bases, and the junction held 9 bases outside the gene matches. The CDR3 totals 14 residues. In germline, CDR1 is MGHRA, CDR2 YSYEKL. The CDR3: CASTRRAGEETQYF. The CDR3 region has the DNA TGCGCCAGTACCCGGCGAGCGGGGGAAGAGACCCAGTACTTC.

J is TRBJ1-1 and V is TRBV9, with D unclear. V was shortened by 0 bases and J by 6 bases, with 6 bases between the two germline ends. The CDR3 is made up of 12 amino acids. CDR1 is SGDLS and CDR2 is YYNGEE in the germline V gene. The CDR3 is CASSVVTAEAFF. For the CDR3, the DNA is TGTGCCAGCAGCGTAGTTACTGCTGAAGCTTTCTTT.

The V gene is TRBV6-5, the J gene TRBJ1-5; tentatively, D is TRBD1 (6 bases). The V end lost 1 base, the J end lost 9 bases, and 7 bases lay between the germline ends. The CDR3 runs 12 residues. The V gene's germline CDR1 is MNHEY and CDR2 SVGAGI. The CDR3 region is CASSYLGGPQHF. Here the CDR3 DNA reads TGTGCCAGCAGTTACTTAGGGGGGCCCCAGCATTTT.

The V call is TRBV7-9, the J call TRBJ1-2, with TRBD1 as a possible D gene (6 bases). This CDR3 has 14 amino acids. Looked up from germline, CDR1 is SEHNR and CDR2 is FQNEAQ (reference sequence). Trimming cost V 5 bases and J 3 bases, with 13 bases left between them. CDR3 region: CASSANQGYYGYTF. The DNA of the CDR3 is TGTGCCAGCAGCGCGAATCAGGGGTACTATGGCTACACCTTC. The entire variable domain, with the rest obtained from reference TRBV7-9 and TRBJ1-2, is as follows: DTGVSQNPRHKITKRGQNVTFRCDPISEHNRLYWYRQTLGQGPEFLTYFQNEAQLEKSRLLSDRFSAERPKGSFSTLEIQRTEQGDSAMYLCASSANQGYYGYTFGSGTRLTVV.

V gene TRBV18 combines with J gene TRBJ1-3, with D tentatively TRBD1 (5 bases). Germline V gene data show CDR1 as KGHSH and CDR2 as LQKENI. The CDR3 has 14 residues. The germline V and J ends were trimmed by 4 bases and 8 bases, with 15 bases remaining between them. CDR3 sequence reads: CASSQKGLTHTIYF. CDR3 DNA sequence: TGTGCCAGCTCACAGAAGGGACTGACTCACACCATATATTTT. Drawing the rest from reference TRBV18 and TRBJ1-3, the complete variable domain is NAGVMQNPRHLVRRRGQEARLRCSPMKGHSHVYWYRQLPEEGLKFMVYLQKENIIDESGMPKERFSAEFPKEGPSILRIQQVVRGDSAAYFCASSQKGLTHTIYFGEGSWLTVV.

The gene calls are TRBV6-5 and TRBJ1-1; D might be TRBD1 (5 bases). With 0 bases removed from V and 8 bases from J, the gap between germline ends came to 13 bases. This CDR3 spans 14 amino acids. The germline V gene has CDR1 MNHEY and CDR2 SVGAGI. The CDR3 spells CASSYSRAGAEAFF. CDR3 nucleotides: TGTGCCAGCAGTTACTCGAGAGCTGGGGCAGAAGCTTTCTTT.

This clone has only a few counts. The chain is built from TRBV6-5 and TRBJ1-2, with 8 bases matching TRBD1. Germline assignment: CDR1 MNHEY and CDR2 SVGAGI. V shed 4 bases, J shed 8 bases, and the junction held 6 bases outside the gene matches. This CDR3 has 13 amino acids. CDR3 nucleotides: TGTGCCAGCAGTTTGGACAGGGAGAACGGCTACACCTTC. Translating gives CASSLDRENGYTF.

The table lists this clone with a few counts. The CDR3 sequence is CASSPPLTLRGHASSEQYF. Written as DNA, the CDR3 is TGTGCCAGCAGCCCCCCGCTTACCCTTAGGGGACATGCCTCTAGCGAGCAGTACTTC. The chain employs TRBV7-9 and TRBJ2-7, with D possibly being TRBD1 (6 bases). V was shortened by 5 bases and J by 6 bases, with 32 bases between the two germline ends. This CDR3 contains 19 residues. Per the germline V gene, CDR1 is SEHNR and CDR2 is FQNEAQ (reference sequence).

This clone was seen more than once but under ten times. CDR3 in amino acids: CSVVKIGNTEAFF. The CDR3 DNA reads TGCAGCGTCGTCAAAATCGGGAACACTGAAGCTTTCTTT. The rearrangement uses TRBV29-1 and TRBJ1-1; D is uncertain. The CDR3 loop spans 13 amino acids. Germline CDR1 SQVTM, CDR2 ANQGSEA. The V end was cut by 6 bases, the J end by 1 base, with 12 bases between.

This sequence joins TRBV15 and TRBJ2-3; possibly TRBD1 for D (5 bases). This CDR3 comprises 14 residues. The ends were cut back, 0 bases at V and 11 bases at J, with 15 bases in the middle. Per the germline V gene, CDR1 is LNHNV and CDR2 is YYDKDF (reference sequence). Here the CDR3 reads CATSRDQDRQGQYF. The CDR3 DNA reads TGTGCCACCAGCAGAGATCAAGACCGTCAGGGGCAGTATTTT.

The chain recombines TRBV5-1 with TRBJ2-7; possibly TRBD2 for D (6 bases). The CDR3 is made up of 15 amino acids. In germline, CDR1 is SGHRS, CDR2 YFSETQ. V was shortened by 2 bases and J by 2 bases, with 14 bases between the two germline ends. The CDR3 DNA follows: TGCGCCAGCAGCTTTGGGGCTAGCGTGCCCTACGAGCAGTACTTC. It encodes CASSFGASVPYEQYF.

The chain has TRBV29-1 and TRBJ2-5; a weak D match, TRBD1 (6 bases). The end of the DNA fits TRBJ2-7 better, so the J call may be wrong. This CDR3 spans 12 amino acids. Germline-derived CDR1 and CDR2 are SQVTM and ANQGSEA. The CDR3, as DNA: TGCAGCGTTGGGTTAGGGGGAGACGAGCAGTACTTC. This encodes CSVGLGGDEQYF.

This clone was picked up a small number of times. The chain has TRBV6-4 and TRBJ2-1; TRBD2 matches at 11 bases. There are 16 residues in the CDR3. Germline V lookup: CDR1 MRHNA, CDR2 SNTAGT. Trimming took 0 bases from V and 9 from J; bases not matched to a gene: 7. The CDR3 loop reads CASSDSNSGGAGEQFF. CDR3 nucleotide sequence: TGTGCCAGCAGTGACTCGAATAGCGGGGGGGCCGGTGAGCAGTTCTTC.

V gene TRBV29-1 combines with J gene TRBJ2-1, with a weak D call TRBD2 (6 bases). This CDR3 spans 14 amino acids. Germline lookup yields CDR1 SQVTM and CDR2 ANQGSEA. V was shortened by 5 bases and J by 6 bases, with 17 bases between the two germline ends. CDR3 sequence reads: CSVLEAGAGNEQFF. The CDR3, as DNA: TGCAGCGTTCTCGAAGCGGGCGCCGGCAATGAGCAGTTCTTC.

The V gene is TRBV7-7, the J gene TRBJ2-1; 7 bases are shared with TRBD2. V gave up 1 base and J gave up 4 bases; unmatched junction bases: 4. CDR3 size: 15 residues. Germline CDR1 SSHAT, CDR2 FNYEAQ (reference sequence). In nucleotides, the CDR3 is TGTGCCAGCAGCTTAGAGGCGGGGGAGTACAATGAGCAGTTCTTC. Translated, it gives CASSLEAGEYNEQFF.

The chain carries TRBV29-1 and TRBJ1-4; D is unclear. Trimming took off 4 bases at V and 4 bases at J, with 7 bases between the two ends. This CDR3 contains 12 residues. From germline, CDR1 is SQVTM and CDR2 ANQGSEA. The CDR3 coding sequence is TGCAGCGTTGGGCAGTTTAATGAAAAACTGTTTTTT. This translates into CSVGQFNEKLFF. The full variable domain, its missing parts supplied by reference TRBV29-1 and TRBJ1-4, is SAVISQKPSRDICQRGTSLTIQCQVDSQVTMMFWYRQQPGQSLTLIATANQGSEATYESGFVIDKFPISRPNLTFSTLTVSNMSPEDSSIYLCSVGQFNEKLFFGSGTQLSVL.

This clone showed up just a few times. The chain recombines TRBV30 with TRBJ1-2; 8 nucleotides match TRBD1. The CDR3 length is 13 residues. Per germline, CDR1 GTSNPN and CDR2 SVGIG (reference sequence). The V segment lost 0 bases and the J segment 8 bases; nucleotides outside the gene matches: 5. CDR3 loop: CAWSVSRGRGYTF. The CDR3 nucleotides are TGTGCCTGGAGTGTATCCAGGGGGCGCGGCTACACCTTC.

This chain connects TRBV6-5 to TRBJ1-2, with 9 nucleotides matching TRBD1. The trim removed 5 bases at V and 8 bases at J, leaving 6 bases unmatched. Germline V CDR1 and CDR2: MNHEY, SVGAGI. CDR3 size: 13 residues. The CDR3 DNA reads TGTGCCAGCAGTGCCCGGACAGGGGACGGCTACACCTTC. Its protein product is CASSARTGDGYTF.